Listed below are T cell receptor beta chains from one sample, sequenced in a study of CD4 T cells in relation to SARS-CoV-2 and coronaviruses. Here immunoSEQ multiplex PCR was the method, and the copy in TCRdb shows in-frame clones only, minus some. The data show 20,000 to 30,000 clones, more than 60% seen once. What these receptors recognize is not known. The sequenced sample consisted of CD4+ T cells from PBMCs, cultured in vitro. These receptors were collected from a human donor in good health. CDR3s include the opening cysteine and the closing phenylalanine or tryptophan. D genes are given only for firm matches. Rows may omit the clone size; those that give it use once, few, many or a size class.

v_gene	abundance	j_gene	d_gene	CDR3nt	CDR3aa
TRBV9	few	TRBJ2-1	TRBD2	TGTGCCAGCAGCGTCCTAGCGGACAATGAGCAGTTCTTC	CASSVLADNEQFF
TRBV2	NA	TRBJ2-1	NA	TGTGCCAGCAGTGAATTAACGAACCTGCGGACTTCCGACAATGAGCAGTTCTTC	CASSELTNLRTSDNEQFF
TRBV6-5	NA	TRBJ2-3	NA	TGTGCCAGCAGCCACCTCAGCGGGCCAGATACGCAGTATTTT	CASSHLSGPDTQYF
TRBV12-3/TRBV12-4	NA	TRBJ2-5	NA	TGTGCCAGCAGTTCAGGGGAGACCCAGTACTTC	CASSSGETQYF
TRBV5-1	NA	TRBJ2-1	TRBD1	TGCGCCAGCATGTCCCCAACCGGGACAGCTTACAATGAGCAGTTCTTC	CASMSPTGTAYNEQFF
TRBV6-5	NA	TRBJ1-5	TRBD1	TGTGCCAGCAGGGGGACAGGGTACAATCAGCCCCAGCATTTT	CASRGTGYNQPQHF
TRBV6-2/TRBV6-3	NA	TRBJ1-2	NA	TGTGCCAGCAGTCTCCAGAGGGCTGGCTATGGCTACACCTTC	CASSLQRAGYGYTF
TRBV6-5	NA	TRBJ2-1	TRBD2	TGTGCCAGCAGTTACGGGGGAAGCGGGGCCTACAATGAGCAGTTCTTC	CASSYGGSGAYNEQFF
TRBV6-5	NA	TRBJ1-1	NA	TGTGCCAGCATCGTCCCCGGCCACACTGAAGCTTTCTTT	CASIVPGHTEAFF
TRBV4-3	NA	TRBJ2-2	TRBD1	TGCGCCAGCAGCCGGGGGACAGGGGGTTGGACCGGGGAGCTGTTTTTT	CASSRGTGGWTGELFF
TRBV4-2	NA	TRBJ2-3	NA	TGTGCCAGCAGCCAAGGGGGGGGGCCGGATACGCAGTATTTT	CASSQGGGPDTQYF
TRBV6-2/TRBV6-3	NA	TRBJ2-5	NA	TGTGCCAGCAGCAACCAGACCCCCGGGACCCAGTACTTC	CASSNQTPGTQYF
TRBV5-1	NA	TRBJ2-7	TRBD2	TGCGCCAGCAGCCCGGCCCCCCTAGCGGGAGGGTCCCTGGAGCAGTACTTC	CASSPAPLAGGSLEQYF
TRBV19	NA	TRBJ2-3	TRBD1	TGTGCCACCACGACAGGGGGCTTAGATACGCAGTATTTT	CATTTGGLDTQYF
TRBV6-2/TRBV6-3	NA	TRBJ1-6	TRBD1	TGTGCCAGCAGGCCTGCTCCGGGACAGGGGCCAAGCTCCTATAATTCACCCCTCCACTTT	CASRPAPGQGPSSYNSPLHF
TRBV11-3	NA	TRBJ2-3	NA	TGTGCCAGCAGCGGCGGGGGCCTTAGCACAGATACGCAGTATTTT	CASSGGGLSTDTQYF
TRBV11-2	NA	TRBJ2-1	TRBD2	TGTGCCAGCAGATCAATAGCGGGGACTAGCGGGAGGGCCCCTGAGCAGTTCTTC	CASRSIAGTSGRAPEQFF
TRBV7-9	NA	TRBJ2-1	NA	TGTGCCAGCACCGGGATTGCTCCTGGGTACAATGAGCAGTTCTTC	CASTGIAPGYNEQFF
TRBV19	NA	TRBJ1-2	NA	TGTGGGAAGGTCGGGGACTATGGCTACACCTTC	CGKVGDYGYTF